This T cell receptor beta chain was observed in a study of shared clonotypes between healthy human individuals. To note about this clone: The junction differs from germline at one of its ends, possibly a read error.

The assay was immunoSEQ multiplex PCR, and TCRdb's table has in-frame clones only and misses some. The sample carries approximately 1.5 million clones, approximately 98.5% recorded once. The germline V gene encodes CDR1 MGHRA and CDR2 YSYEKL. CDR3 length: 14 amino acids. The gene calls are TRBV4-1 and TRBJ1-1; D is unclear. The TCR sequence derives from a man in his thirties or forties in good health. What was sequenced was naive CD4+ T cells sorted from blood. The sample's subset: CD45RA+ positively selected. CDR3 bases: TGCGCCAGCAGCAAAGAAGCAATGAACACTGAAGCTTTCTTT. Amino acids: CASSKEAMNTEAFF.